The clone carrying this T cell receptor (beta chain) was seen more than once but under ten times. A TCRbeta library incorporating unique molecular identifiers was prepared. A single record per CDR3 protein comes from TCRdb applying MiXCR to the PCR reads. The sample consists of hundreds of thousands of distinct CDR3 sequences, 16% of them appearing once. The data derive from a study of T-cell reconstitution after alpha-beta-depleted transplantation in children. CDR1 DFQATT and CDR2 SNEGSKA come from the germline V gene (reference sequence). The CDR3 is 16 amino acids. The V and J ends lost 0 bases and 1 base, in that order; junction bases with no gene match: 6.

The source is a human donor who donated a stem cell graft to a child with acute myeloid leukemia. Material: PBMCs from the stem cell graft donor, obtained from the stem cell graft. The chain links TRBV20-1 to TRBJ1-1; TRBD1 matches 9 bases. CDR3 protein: CSARDRGQGPNTEAFF. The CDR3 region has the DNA TGCAGTGCTAGAGATCGGGGACAGGGCCCGAACACTGAAGCTTTCTTT.